A single sample gave rise to the 31 T cell receptor beta chains below, sequenced in a study of control samples from healthy donors and cancer patients. TCRdb keeps only in-frame clones here, not all; method: immunoSEQ multiplex PCR. Of 45,000 to 60,000 clones listed, about four fifths are singletons. Source material: blood. The receptor source for this set is a man between 65 and 80 years old in good health.

This sequence joins TRBV3-1 (or the pseudogene TRBV3-2) and TRBJ2-2, with D maybe TRBD1 (5 bases). This CDR3 region has 14 residues. From germline, CDR1 is LGHDT and CDR2 YNNKEL (reference sequence). Trimming removed 4 bases at V and 4 bases at J, with 10 bases between. CDR3 sequence (DNA): TGTGCCAGCAGCCGCAGACAGATCACCGGGGAGCTGTTTTTT. The encoded protein is CASSRRQITGELFF.

The chain employs TRBV4-1 and TRBJ2-1; 13 positions agree with TRBD2. The germline V gene encodes CDR1 MGHRA and CDR2 YSYEKL. J gave up 8 bases and V 1 base, and 11 bases lay outside the gene matches. The CDR3 is 18 amino acids. The CDR3 nucleotides are TGCGCCAGCAGCCAAGTCTCGATTGGACTAGCGGGAGTGTATGAGCAGTTCTTC. Its translation: CASSQVSIGLAGVYEQFF.

This chain links TRBV30 with TRBJ1-6; no clear D. This CDR3 contains 14 residues. Germline CDR1 GTSNPN, CDR2 SVGIG (reference sequence). V lost 0 bases and J lost 4, with 7 bases in between. Here the CDR3 DNA reads TGTGCCTGGAGTGTACGCACATATAATTCACCCCTCCACTTT. Translated, it gives CAWSVRTYNSPLHF.

A few counts support this clone. This chain connects TRBV7-2 to TRBJ2-7; tentatively, D is TRBD2 (6 bases). The V and J ends lost 1 base and 0 bases respectively, with 10 bases between them. The CDR3 loop spans 15 amino acids. Germline lookup yields CDR1 SGHTA and CDR2 FQGNSA. The CDR3 region has the DNA TGTGCCAGCAGCTTAGGGACTACCTACTCCTACGAGCAGTACTTC. Protein product: CASSLGTTYSYEQYF.

This clone was observed a single time. The rearrangement uses TRBV15 and TRBJ2-2; the D gene is possibly TRBD1 (5 bases). CDR3 length: 15 amino acids. V was cut by 1 base and J by 2 bases, with 8 bases left in between. Germline V CDR1 and CDR2: LNHNV, YYDKDF (reference sequence). The CDR3 is CATSRGTTNTGELFF. The DNA for the CDR3 is TGTGCCACCAGCAGAGGGACAACAAACACCGGGGAGCTGTTTTTT.

The chain has TRBV13 and TRBJ1-1; D is ambiguous. This CDR3 has 13 amino acids. Germline CDR1 reads PRHDT; CDR2 reads FYEKMQ (reference sequence). The germline V and J ends were trimmed by 2 bases and 1 base, with 5 bases remaining between them. The DNA for the CDR3 is TGTGCCAGCAGCTTAAGAAGGAACACTGAAGCTTTCTTT. Its protein product is CASSLRRNTEAFF.

This chain uses TRBV21-1 with TRBJ2-7; no DNA check was done on the table's D call, TRBD2. TRBV21-1 is a known pseudogene. The CDR3 runs to 17 residues. The DNA for the CDR3 is TGTGCCAGCAGCAAAAGGCCACTAAAGCGGGAGAGCTACGAGCAGTACTTC. It translates to CASSKRPLKRESYEQYF.

The chain carries TRBV28 and TRBJ1-5; D perhaps matches TRBD1 (6 bases). The CDR3 totals 16 residues. The germline V gene has CDR1 MDHEN and CDR2 SYDVKM. The ends were cut back, 1 base at V and 6 bases at J, with 16 bases in the middle. DNA of the CDR3: TGTGCCAGCAGTTTATTGTCTACAGGGAACAGTCAGCCCCAGCATTTT. Translated, it gives CASSLLSTGNSQPQHF.

This chain joins TRBV19 and TRBJ2-7, with no clear D. CDR1 is LNHDA, CDR2 SQIVND, per germline (reference sequence). The CDR3 spans 13 residues. V lost 4 bases to trimming and J lost 3 bases, with 10 bases between them. The DNA of the CDR3 is TGTGCCAGTAGTAGTCTCGAGTTCTACGAGCAGTACTTC. It is translated as CASSSLEFYEQYF. Full variable domain (remainder filled in from reference TRBV19 and TRBJ2-7): DGGITQSPKYLFRKEGQNVTLSCEQNLNHDAMYWYRQDPGQGLRLIYYSQIVNDFQKGDIAEGYSVSREKKESFPLTVTSAQKNPTAFYLCASSSLEFYEQYFGPGTRLTVT.

The chain recombines TRBV9 with TRBJ2-1; no clear D. Germline CDR1 and CDR2: SGDLS and YYNGEE. This CDR3 comprises 15 residues. V lost 0 bases, J lost 0 bases, and 7 bases lay in between. The CDR3 sequence is CASSVETGSYNEQFF. The CDR3 nucleotides read TGTGCCAGCAGCGTAGAGACGGGCTCCTACAATGAGCAGTTCTTC. The full variable domain, rest sourced from reference TRBV9 and TRBJ2-1, is DSGVTQTPKHLITATGQRVTLRCSPRSGDLSVYWYQQSLDQGLQFLIQYYNGEERAKGNILERFSAQQFPDLHSELNLSSLELGDSALYFCASSVETGSYNEQFFGPGTRLTVL.

The chain has TRBV7-2 and TRBJ1-4; possible D gene TRBD1, 6 bases. The CDR3 runs to 15 residues. Germline CDR1 is SGHTA and CDR2 is FQGNSA. V was trimmed by 5 bases and J by 6 bases, leaving 16 bases between them. This CDR3 reads CASSLGTQFDEKLFF. In DNA, the CDR3 is TGTGCCAGCAGCCTTGGGACACAGTTTGATGAAAAACTGTTTTTT.

As regards this clone: In the same sample, other DNA sequences code for this CDR3. The rearrangement uses TRBV12-3 or TRBV12-4 and TRBJ2-1; no firm D call. The CDR3 runs to 13 residues. Trimming pared 6 bases from V and 0 bases from J, leaving 6 bases between. CDR3 sequence (DNA): TGTGCCAGCAGCCGTCGCTCCTACAATGAGCAGTTCTTC. Residues: CASSRRSYNEQFF.

This chain joins TRBV28 and TRBJ1-5; TRBD1 agrees at 11 bases. Trimming took 6 bases from V and 6 from J; bases not matched to a gene: 10. Germline V gene data show CDR1 as MDHEN and CDR2 as SYDVKM. The CDR3 spans 16 residues. CDR3 protein: CASSPGGGQGAQPQHF. The DNA of the CDR3 is TGTGCCAGCAGCCCAGGGGGCGGACAGGGGGCTCAGCCCCAGCATTTT.

The rearrangement uses TRBV11-1 and TRBJ2-1; a possible D gene is TRBD2 (6 bases). V was cut by 6 bases and J by 8 bases, with 8 bases left in between. This CDR3 spans 11 amino acids. Germline CDR1 reads SGHAT; CDR2 reads FQDESV (reference sequence). The CDR3 region is CASRRRDEQFF. DNA of the CDR3: TGTGCCAGCAGGAGGAGGGATGAGCAGTTCTTC.

This chain uses TRBV4-1 with TRBJ1-2; maybe TRBD1 (5 bases). The CDR3 runs to 15 residues. V lost 0 bases and J lost 7, with 15 bases in between. CDR1 and CDR2 from the germline V gene are MGHRA and YSYEKL. CDR3 in DNA: TGCGCCAGCAGCCAAGATGAAGCAGGGAGGTCTGGCTACACCTTC. Translated, it gives CASSQDEAGRSGYTF.

This clone has more than one count but fewer than ten. The chain carries TRBV18 and TRBJ2-5; 7 bases match TRBD2. V gave up 0 bases and J gave up 5 bases; unmatched junction bases: 6. The CDR3 runs to 15 residues. The V gene's germline CDR1 is KGHSH and CDR2 LQKENI. For the CDR3, the DNA is TGTGCCAGCTCACCACCGGTGGAGGGAGGGGAGACCCAGTACTTC. It specifies CASSPPVEGGETQYF.

The chain is built from TRBV30 and TRBJ2-1, with 7 bases aligning to TRBD2. V gave up 2 bases and J gave up 9 bases; unmatched junction bases: 13. Germline CDR1 reads GTSNPN; CDR2 reads SVGIG (reference sequence). The CDR3 is 15 residues long. The CDR3 nucleotides are TGTGCCTGGAGTTCTGGAGGGCGGGACTACGGTGAGCAGTTCTTC. As protein: CAWSSGGRDYGEQFF. Complete variable domain (other parts from reference TRBV30 and TRBJ2-1): SQTIHQWPATLVQPVGSPLSLECTVEGTSNPNLYWYRQAAGRGLQLLFYSVGIGQISSEVPQNLSASRPQDRQFILSSKKLLLSDSGFYLCAWSSGGRDYGEQFFGPGTRLTVL.

The J gene is TRBJ1-4, the V gene TRBV7-2; 11 bases line up with TRBD1. Germline loops: CDR1 SGHTA, CDR2 FQGNSA. V lost 4 bases to trimming and J lost 7 bases; unmatched junction nucleotides: 5. The CDR3 totals 15 residues. The DNA for the CDR3 is TGTGCCAGCAGCTACGGACAGGGGGCTGGTGAAAAACTGTTTTTT. Its translation is CASSYGQGAGEKLFF.

V gene TRBV24-1 combines with J gene TRBJ2-3, with a weak D call TRBD1 (6 bases). Germline lookup yields CDR1 KGHDR and CDR2 SFDVKD. V lost 7 bases, J lost 2 bases, and 15 bases lay in between. The CDR3 spans 15 residues. CDR3 bases: TGTGCCACCAGCCCCACAGGGACGGTCACAGATACGCAGTATTTT. Protein product: CATSPTGTVTDTQYF.

This chain links TRBV3-1 (or the pseudogene TRBV3-2) with TRBJ1-5; D remains unclear. V lost 1 base to trimming and J lost 5 bases, with 6 bases between them. CDR1 and CDR2 (germline): LGHDT, YNNKEL (reference sequence). CDR3 length equals 13 residues. CDR3 protein: CASSQGGYQPQHF. The CDR3 DNA sequence: TGTGCCAGCAGCCAAGGTGGTTATCAGCCCCAGCATTTT.

The V and J genes are TRBV2 and TRBJ2-1; D is unclear. The germline V and J ends were trimmed by 1 base and 0 bases, with 10 bases remaining between them. The length of the CDR3 is 16 residues. Per the germline V gene, CDR1 is SNHLY and CDR2 is FYNNEI. CDR3 bases: TGTGCCAGCAGTGAAGGCCCAAGCCACTCCTACAATGAGCAGTTCTTC. It codes for CASSEGPSHSYNEQFF.

This chain joins TRBV5-1 and TRBJ2-7; D is perhaps TRBD1 (6 bases). Germline-derived CDR1 and CDR2 are SGHRS and YFSETQ. The CDR3 is made up of 13 amino acids. V lost 4 bases and J lost 3, with 11 bases in between. CDR3 loop: CASSPQQGYEQYF. In nucleotides, the CDR3 is TGCGCCAGCAGCCCCCAACAGGGCTACGAGCAGTACTTC.

The chain is built from TRBV21-1 and TRBJ1-3; no check of the table's D call, TRBD1, against the DNA was made. TRBV21-1 is flagged as a pseudogene. The CDR3 is 17 amino acids. This CDR3 is CASSNGGWSGDGNTIYF. Here the CDR3 DNA reads TGTGCCAGCAGCAACGGCGGGTGGTCAGGGGACGGAAACACCATATATTTT.

The chain combines TRBV12-3 or TRBV12-4 with TRBJ1-1; tentatively, D is TRBD1 (5 bases). V gave up 3 bases and J gave up 7 bases, with 9 bases separating them. The CDR3 is 12 amino acids. The CDR3, as DNA: TGTGCCAGCAGTTTGTCGGGACGTGAAGCTTTCTTT. It specifies CASSLSGREAFF.

The J gene is TRBJ1-3, the V gene TRBV28, with TRBD1 matching 9 bases. Germline lookup yields CDR1 MDHEN and CDR2 SYDVKM. The CDR3 runs 15 residues. Germline trimming cut 6 bases from V and 2 bases from J; bases unmatched to any gene: 5. Here the CDR3 reads CASSRDRGTGNTIYF. The CDR3 region has the DNA TGTGCCAGCAGCCGCGACAGGGGGACTGGAAACACCATATATTTT.

This clone came up a few times. The chain joins TRBV6-5 to TRBJ2-7; 8 nucleotides line up with TRBD1. The germline gives CDR1 MNHEY, CDR2 SVGAGI. The CDR3 length is 14 residues. The V and J ends lost 6 bases and 6 bases, in that order; junction bases with no gene match: 10. The CDR3 region is CASRSAGGFAEQYF. For the CDR3, the DNA is TGTGCCAGCAGGAGCGCAGGGGGCTTCGCCGAGCAGTACTTC.

The chain uses TRBV5-1 and TRBJ2-5; D possibly corresponds to TRBD2 (6 bases). The CDR3 consists of 14 residues. Germline CDR1 and CDR2: SGHRS and YFSETQ. The V gene lost 0 bases and the J gene lost 4 bases, with 10 bases spanning the gap. As DNA, the CDR3 is TGCGCCAGCAGCTTGGCCGGAGGGTTAGAGACCCAGTACTTC. It is translated as CASSLAGGLETQYF.

The chain combines TRBV7-8 with TRBJ2-7; 8 bases map to TRBD1. The CDR3 is 15 residues long. V was clipped by 5 bases and J by 3 bases; unmatched bases: 9. The germline CDR1 and CDR2 sequences are SGHVS and FQNEAQ. CDR3 loop: CASSPWRDRLYEQYF. As DNA, the CDR3 is TGTGCCAGCAGCCCTTGGCGGGACAGGCTCTACGAGCAGTACTTC.

The genes are TRBV29-1 and TRBJ2-5, with 8 bases lining up with TRBD2. This CDR3 is built from 16 residues. V lost 4 bases and J lost 4; bases outside the gene matches: 14. Germline loops: CDR1 SQVTM, CDR2 ANQGSEA. CDR3 region: CSVAGGREIAGETQYF. The CDR3 DNA sequence: TGCAGCGTTGCGGGGGGGAGGGAAATCGCGGGAGAGACCCAGTACTTC.

The chain couples TRBV2 to TRBJ2-1; D uncertain. The CDR3 runs to 13 residues. V dropped 2 bases and J dropped 5 bases, with 7 bases sitting between them. The germline CDR1 and CDR2 sequences are SNHLY and FYNNEI. As DNA, the CDR3 is TGTGCCAGCAGTGAATATAGGGACAATGAGCAGTTCTTC. It codes for CASSEYRDNEQFF.

The chain recombines TRBV28 with TRBJ2-7; 8 nucleotides line up with TRBD2. Germline trimming cut 6 bases from V and 2 bases from J; bases unmatched to any gene: 12. The germline V gene has CDR1 MDHEN and CDR2 SYDVKM. The CDR3 extends over 16 amino acids. In DNA form, the CDR3 reads TGTGCCAGCAGACCTATCGGGGGGGCATGGGCCTACGAGCAGTACTTC. Its translation: CASRPIGGAWAYEQYF. The complete variable domain, with remaining parts taken from reference TRBV28 and TRBJ2-7, reads DVKVTQSSRYLVKRTGEKVFLECVQDMDHENMFWYRQDPGLGLRLIYFSYDVKMKEKGDIPEGYSVSREKKERFSLILESASTNQTSMYLCASRPIGGAWAYEQYFGPGTRLTVT.